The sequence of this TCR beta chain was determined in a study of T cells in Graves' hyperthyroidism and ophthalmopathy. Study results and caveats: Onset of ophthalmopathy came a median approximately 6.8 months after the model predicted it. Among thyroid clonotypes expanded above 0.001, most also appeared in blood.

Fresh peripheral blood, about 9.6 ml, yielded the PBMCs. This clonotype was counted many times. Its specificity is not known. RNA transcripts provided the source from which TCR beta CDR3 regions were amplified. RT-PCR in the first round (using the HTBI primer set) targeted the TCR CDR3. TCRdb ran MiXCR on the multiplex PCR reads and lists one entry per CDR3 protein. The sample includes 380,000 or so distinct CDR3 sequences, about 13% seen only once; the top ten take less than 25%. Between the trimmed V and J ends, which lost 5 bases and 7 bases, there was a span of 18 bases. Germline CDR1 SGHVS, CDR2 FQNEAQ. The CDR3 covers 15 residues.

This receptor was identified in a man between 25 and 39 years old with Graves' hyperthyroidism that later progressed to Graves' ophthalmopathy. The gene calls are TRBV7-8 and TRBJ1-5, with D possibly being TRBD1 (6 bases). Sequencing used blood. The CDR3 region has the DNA TGTGCCAGCAGCCCCACCTCCGGGGGGCAACAGCCCCAGCATTTT. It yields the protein CASSPTSGGQQPQHF.